The 3 T cell receptor beta chains given below trace back to one sample, sequenced in a study of blood T cell repertoires in COVID-19. Sequencing was performed with immunoSEQ multiplex PCR; in TCRdb, only in-frame clones are kept and a portion is missing. The data show approximately 75,000 clones, with approximately 80% seen just once and approximately 20% held by the top ten. The sample taken for sequencing was peripheral blood. The receptors come from a woman in her forties or fifties with acute or convalescent COVID-19.

V usage is TRBV10-3 and J usage is TRBJ1-2; D is perhaps TRBD1 (5 bases). The CDR3 contains 14 residues. The germline CDR1 and CDR2 sequences are ENHRY and SYGVKD. V was clipped by 2 bases and J by 7 bases, with 14 bases between them. In DNA, the CDR3 is TGTGCCATCAGTGAGCCGGCCAGGGCAGGTGGCTACACCTTC. This gives the protein CAISEPARAGGYTF.

The chain carries TRBV12-3 or TRBV12-4 and TRBJ2-1; 8 bases are a match to TRBD2. The CDR3 contains 13 residues. The V segment lost 6 bases and the J segment 8 bases; nucleotides outside the gene matches: 6. CDR3 amino acids: CASREASGHEQFF. DNA of the CDR3: TGTGCCAGCAGGGAGGCTAGCGGGCATGAGCAGTTCTTC.

The chain employs TRBV18 and TRBJ2-1, with TRBD2 identical over 7 bases. There are 16 residues in the CDR3. Per germline, CDR1 KGHSH and CDR2 LQKENI. The V gene end was trimmed by 5 bases and the J gene end by 8 bases; junction bases not matched to a gene: 15. This chain's CDR3 is CASSTTSSGQTDEQFF. DNA of the CDR3: TGTGCCAGCTCAACCACCTCTAGCGGCCAGACGGATGAGCAGTTCTTC.